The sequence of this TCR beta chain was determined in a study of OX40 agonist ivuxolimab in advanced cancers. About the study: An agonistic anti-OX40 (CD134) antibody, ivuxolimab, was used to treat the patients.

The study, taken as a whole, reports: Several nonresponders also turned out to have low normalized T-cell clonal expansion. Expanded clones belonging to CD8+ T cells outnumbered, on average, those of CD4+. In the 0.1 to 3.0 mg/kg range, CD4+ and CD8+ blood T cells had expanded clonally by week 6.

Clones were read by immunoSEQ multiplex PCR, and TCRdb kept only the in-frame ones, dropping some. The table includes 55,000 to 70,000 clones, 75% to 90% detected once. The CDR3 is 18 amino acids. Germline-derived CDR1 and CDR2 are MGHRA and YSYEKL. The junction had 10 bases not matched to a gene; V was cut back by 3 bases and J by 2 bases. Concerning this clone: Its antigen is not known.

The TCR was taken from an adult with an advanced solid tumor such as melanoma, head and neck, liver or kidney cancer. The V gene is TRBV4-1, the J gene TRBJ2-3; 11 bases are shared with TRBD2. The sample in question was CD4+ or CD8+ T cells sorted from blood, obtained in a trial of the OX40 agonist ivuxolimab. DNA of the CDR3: TGCGCCAGCAGCCACCATTCCCTAGCGGGGGGTGTCACAGATACGCAGTATTTT. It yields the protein CASSHHSLAGGVTDTQYF.